This is a list of T cell receptor beta chains from one sample in a study of cytomegalovirus exposure and HLA in healthy donors. The repertoire was sequenced with immunoSEQ multiplex PCR; TCRdb's copy has only in-frame clones and lacks some. The sample gives 85,000 to 100,000 clones, roughly 83% of which show up once; under 4% is in the top ten. Sequencing used PBMCs. These receptors all stem from a male donor in good health and CMV-seropositive. The CDR3 runs from the conserved cysteine through the conserved F or W. The D gene is left open where the match is weak. Clone sizes are given selectively: once, few, many, or a class where the clone is expanded.

J | D | V | size | DNA | CDR3
TRBJ2-5 | - | TRBV29-1 | - | TGCAGCGTTCTAAAACAAGAGACCCAGTACTTC | CSVLKQETQYF
TRBJ2-2 | TRBD2 | TRBV10-1 | - | TGCGCCAGCAGTGAACTAGCGTTCACCGGGGAGCTGTTTTTT | CASSELAFTGELFF
TRBJ1-2 | - | TRBV19 | once | TGTGCCAGCATGACAGGATATGGCTACACCTTC | CASMTGYGYTF
TRBJ1-2 | - | TRBV4-1 | - | TGCGCCAGCAGCCAAGGAGTCACCACATGGGCCAACTATGGCTACACCTTC | CASSQGVTTWANYGYTF
TRBJ1-2 | TRBD1 | TRBV2 | - | TGTGCCACCCGGACAGGGGGCGTAAATGGCTACACCTTC | CATRTGGVNGYTF
TRBJ2-7 | - | TRBV5-4 | - | TGTGCCAGCAGCGACGGGACTTTTTACGAGCAGTACTTC | CASSDGTFYEQYF
TRBJ1-1 | - | TRBV6-5 | - | TGTGCCAGCAGTTACCAGGGGCTGAACACTGAAGCTTTCTTT | CASSYQGLNTEAFF
TRBJ2-7 | - | TRBV5-6 | few | TGTGCCAGCAGCCTGGTGCTTTCAGTTCACGAGCAGTACTTC | CASSLVLSVHEQYF
TRBJ1-2 | - | TRBV4-1 | - | TGCGCCAGCGGCCAAGCCAGAGCTGGTAATCCCGTCGGGGGCTACACCTTC | CASGQARAGNPVGGYTF
TRBJ2-3 | TRBD2 | TRBV5-1 | - | TGCGCCAGCAGCTTGCGGAGCGGGGGGGTAACATCCCGCACAGATACGCAGTATTTT | CASSLRSGGVTSRTDTQYF
TRBJ1-1 | - | TRBV7-9 | - | TGTGCCAGCAGCTTAGAGGAGTGGGCTTTCTTT | CASSLEEWAFF
TRBJ1-5 | TRBD1 | TRBV7-8 | - | TGTGCCAGCTCTGGGACAGGGATAGGTCAGCCCCAGCATTTT | CASSGTGIGQPQHF
TRBJ2-7 | - | TRBV5-1 | - | TGCGCCAGCAGCTTCGGGTCCACTATCTCCTACGAGCAGTACTTC | CASSFGSTISYEQYF
TRBJ2-3 | - | TRBV2 | - | TGTGCCAGCAGTCAGGAGGGGGCCGGCGCAGATACGCAGTATTTT | CASSQEGAGADTQYF
TRBJ1-5 | - | TRBV19 | - | TGTGCCAGTAATTCAGGTTACAATCAGCCCCAGCATTTT | CASNSGYNQPQHF
TRBJ1-2 | - | TRBV7-6 | - | TGTGCCAGCAGCTTAGATGACAGGCCCACCTATGGCTACACCTTC | CASSLDDRPTYGYTF
TRBJ1-5 | TRBD1 | TRBV4-3 | few | TGCGCCAGCAGCCAAGATAGGACAGGACTCTATCAGCCCCAGCATTTT | CASSQDRTGLYQPQHF
TRBJ2-3 | TRBD2 | TRBV30 | - | TGTGCCTGGAGCCCGGGACTAGCCGCAGATACGCAGTATTTT | CAWSPGLAADTQYF
TRBJ2-5 | - | TRBV30 | - | TGTGCCTGGAGGGCGGAAGAGACCCAGTACTTC | CAWRAEETQYF
TRBJ2-5 | - | TRBV6-1 | - | TGTGCCAGCAGTGAAATAGGGGATGAGACCCAGTACTTC | CASSEIGDETQYF
TRBJ2-7 | - | TRBV11-2 | - | TGTGCCAGCAGCTTAGATAGGGCAGGGCCCAACGAGCAGTACTTC | CASSLDRAGPNEQYF
TRBJ1-2 | - | TRBV29-1 | - | TGCAGCGTTTTGCGGGTCAATGGCTACACCTTC | CSVLRVNGYTF
TRBJ1-1 | - | TRBV7-2 | - | TGTGCCAGCAGCCCAAGAGGGGGGGCGAACACTGAAGCTTTCTTT | CASSPRGGANTEAFF
TRBJ2-1 | - | TRBV10-1 | - | TGCGCCAGCAGTGAGCGGACAAGCTCCTACAATGAGCAGTTCTTC | CASSERTSSYNEQFF
TRBJ2-4 | - | TRBV5-6 | - | TGTGCCAGCAGCAGTATCCAGGGGCAAAACATTCAGTACTTC | CASSSIQGQNIQYF
TRBJ2-3 | TRBD2 | TRBV5-1 | once | TGCGCCACCAAGAACGGGGGGAGCACAGATACGCAGTATTTT | CATKNGGSTDTQYF
TRBJ2-7 | TRBD1 | TRBV5-1 | - | TGCGCCAGCAGCTTGGCTAGGGGACAGGGGACCTACGAGCAGTACTTC | CASSLARGQGTYEQYF
TRBJ1-1 | TRBD1 | TRBV5-4 | - | TGTGCCAGCAGCCCCCGGGACAGAGACACTGAAGCTTTCTTT | CASSPRDRDTEAFF
TRBJ2-1 | - | TRBV6-5 | - | TGTGCCAGCAGTTATACGGACAGTAATAGACTGGGTGAGCAGTTCTTC | CASSYTDSNRLGEQFF
TRBJ1-5 | TRBD1 | TRBV19 | - | TGTGCCAGTAGTATAGAGGAGGGGGCAGGTCAGCCCCAGCATTTT | CASSIEEGAGQPQHF
TRBJ1-1 | TRBD1 | TRBV6-1 | - | TGTGCCAGCAGTTTTGAACAGGGGTACACTGAAGCTTTCTTT | CASSFEQGYTEAFF
TRBJ2-5 | - | TRBV5-1 | - | TGCGCCAGCAGCTTACTAAACGGCCGTAGGGAGACCCAGTACTTC | CASSLLNGRRETQYF
TRBJ2-7 | TRBD1 | TRBV4-2 | few | TGTGCCAGCAGCCACGGACAGGGCTCCTACGAGCAGTACTTC | CASSHGQGSYEQYF
TRBJ1-1 | TRBD1 | TRBV5-1 | - | TGCGCCAGCAGCCGGGACAGGGAATGGGCTTTCTTT | CASSRDREWAFF
TRBJ1-2 | - | TRBV30 | few | TGTGCCTGGAGTGATCCTAGGTCGGGGTATGGCTACACCTTC | CAWSDPRSGYGYTF
TRBJ2-1 | - | TRBV7-8 | - | TGTGCCAGCAGCACCTTAGCGGTTCAACATCTTAGGTTCTTC | CASSTLAVQHLRFF
TRBJ1-6 | TRBD1 | TRBV27 | - | TGTGCCAGCAGTATGGACAGGGTACCCAATTCACCCCTCCACTTT | CASSMDRVPNSPLHF
TRBJ2-7 | TRBD1 | TRBV12-5 | - | TGTGCTAGTGGCCGGACAGGCGCCTCCTACGAGCAGTACTTC | CASGRTGASYEQYF
TRBJ2-5 | TRBD1 | TRBV7-2 | - | TGTGCCAGCAGCCCCCGGGACAGGGCCCCGGGGGAGACCCAGTACTTC | CASSPRDRAPGETQYF
TRBJ1-1 | - | TRBV30 | - | TGTGCCTGGAGTTACGGGTACACTGAAGCTTTCTTT | CAWSYGYTEAFF
TRBJ1-5 | - | TRBV27 | - | TGTGCCAGCAGTTTCTCTACAGGGAGCAATCAGCCCCAGCATTTT | CASSFSTGSNQPQHF
TRBJ1-6 | TRBD1 | TRBV5-6 | - | TGTGCCAGCAGCCCTCACTTTACAGGGGGCAGGAATTCACCCCTCCACTTT | CASSPHFTGGRNSPLHF
TRBJ1-5 | - | TRBV5-5 | few | TGTGCCAGCAGCTTGGAGACAGTCAATCAGCCCCAGCATTTT | CASSLETVNQPQHF
TRBJ2-7 | - | TRBV6-5 | - | TGTGCCAGCAGTTACCGGACAGATTCCTACGAGCAGTACTTC | CASSYRTDSYEQYF
TRBJ1-5 | - | TRBV19 | - | TGTGCCAGTAGTATAGATGGGAGAGGGAGGAATCAGCCCCAGCATTTT | CASSIDGRGRNQPQHF
TRBJ1-1 | TRBD1 | TRBV4-1 | few | TGCGCCAGCGCGCCAGAGCAGGGACAGGGGAACACTGAAGCTTTCTTT | CASAPEQGQGNTEAFF
TRBJ1-5 | - | TRBV6-1 | - | TGTGCCAGCAGTGAAGGACAGAATCCCTATCAGCCCCAGCATTTT | CASSEGQNPYQPQHF
TRBJ2-7 | - | TRBV5-1 | once | TGCGCCAGCAGCCTGGCACAGGGTACCTACGAGCAGTACTTC | CASSLAQGTYEQYF
TRBJ1-2 | - | TRBV5-6 | - | TGTGCCAGCAGCTTGGCTTCAGGCGGGGCATTTGGTGGCTACACCTTC | CASSLASGGAFGGYTF
TRBJ2-1 | TRBD2 | TRBV5-1 | - | TGCGCCAGCAGCTCGTTCCCCCTTACTAGCGGGGCACCCAATGAGCAGTTCTTC | CASSSFPLTSGAPNEQFF
TRBJ2-1 | - | TRBV5-6 | - | TGTGCCAGCAGCTTGGGACAGCCCGGGAATGAGCAGTTCTTC | CASSLGQPGNEQFF
TRBJ1-1 | - | TRBV7-9 | once | TGTGCCAGCAGCTCTACAGGGTGGAGAACTGAAGCTTTCTTT | CASSSTGWRTEAFF
TRBJ1-2 | TRBD1 | TRBV5-4 | - | TGTGCCAGCAGCGACAGGGCGAACTATGGCTACACCTTC | CASSDRANYGYTF
TRBJ1-4 | TRBD1 | TRBV29-1 | - | TGCAGCGTTTCCACCCCGGGACAGGGCTATGAAAAACTGTTTTTT | CSVSTPGQGYEKLFF
TRBJ2-2 | TRBD2 | TRBV9 | once | TGTGCCAGCAGCACAAATCTAGCGGCCGGGGAGCTGTTTTTT | CASSTNLAAGELFF
TRBJ2-7 | TRBD2 | TRBV19 | - | TGTGCCAGTAGTGCGGAGCGGGGTGATGAGCAGTACTTC | CASSAERGDEQYF
TRBJ2-7 | TRBD2 | TRBV30 | - | TGTGTAGCGGCTAGCGGGGGGGCTAACGAGCAGTACTTC | CVAASGGANEQYF